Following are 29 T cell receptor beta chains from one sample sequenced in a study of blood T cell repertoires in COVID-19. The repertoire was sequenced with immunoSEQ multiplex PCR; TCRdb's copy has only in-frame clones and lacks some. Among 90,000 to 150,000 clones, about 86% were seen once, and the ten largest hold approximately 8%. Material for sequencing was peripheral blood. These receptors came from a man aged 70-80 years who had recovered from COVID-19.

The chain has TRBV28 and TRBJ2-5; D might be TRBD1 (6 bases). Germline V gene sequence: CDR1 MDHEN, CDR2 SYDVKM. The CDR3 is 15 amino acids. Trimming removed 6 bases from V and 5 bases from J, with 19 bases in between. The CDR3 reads CASSAWTAGQETQYF. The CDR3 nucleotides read TGTGCCAGCAGCGCTTGGACGGCCGGACAGGAGACCCAGTACTTC.

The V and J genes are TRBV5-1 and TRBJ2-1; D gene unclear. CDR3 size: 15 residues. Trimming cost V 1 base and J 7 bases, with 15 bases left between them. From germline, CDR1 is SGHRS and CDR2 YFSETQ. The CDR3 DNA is TGCGCCAGCAGCTTGAACACTCACGAGGAAAATGAGCAGTTCTTC. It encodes CASSLNTHEENEQFF.

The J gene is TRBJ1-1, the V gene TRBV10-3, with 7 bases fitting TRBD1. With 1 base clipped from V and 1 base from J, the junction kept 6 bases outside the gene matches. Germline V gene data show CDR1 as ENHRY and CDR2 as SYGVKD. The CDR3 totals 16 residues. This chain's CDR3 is CAISEWRTGQNTEAFF. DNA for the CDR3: TGTGCCATCAGTGAGTGGCGGACAGGACAGAACACTGAAGCTTTCTTT.

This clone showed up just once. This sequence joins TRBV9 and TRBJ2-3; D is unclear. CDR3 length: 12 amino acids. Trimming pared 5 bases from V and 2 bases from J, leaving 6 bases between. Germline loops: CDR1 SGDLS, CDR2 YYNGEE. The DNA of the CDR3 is TGTGCCAGCAGTGTTTACACAGATACGCAGTATTTT. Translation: CASSVYTDTQYF.

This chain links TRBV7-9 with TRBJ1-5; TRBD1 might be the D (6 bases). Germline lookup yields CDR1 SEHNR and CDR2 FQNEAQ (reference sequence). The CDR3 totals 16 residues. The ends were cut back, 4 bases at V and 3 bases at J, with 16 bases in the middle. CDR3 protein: CASSYETGPSNQPQHF. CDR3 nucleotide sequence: TGTGCCAGCAGCTACGAGACAGGTCCCTCCAATCAGCCCCAGCATTTT.

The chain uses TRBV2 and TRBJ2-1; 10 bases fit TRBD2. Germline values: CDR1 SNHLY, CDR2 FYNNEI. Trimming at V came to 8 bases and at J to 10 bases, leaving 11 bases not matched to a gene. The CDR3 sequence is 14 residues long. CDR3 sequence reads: CASGSGRIDGEQFF. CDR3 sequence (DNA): TGTGCCAGCGGTAGCGGGAGGATCGATGGGGAGCAGTTCTTC.

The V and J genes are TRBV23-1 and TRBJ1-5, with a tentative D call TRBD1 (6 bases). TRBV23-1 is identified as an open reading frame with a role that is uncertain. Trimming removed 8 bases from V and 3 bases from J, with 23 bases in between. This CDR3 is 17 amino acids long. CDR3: CASGEQRNRVNNQPQHF. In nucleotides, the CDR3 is TGCGCCAGCGGTGAGCAGAGGAACAGGGTAAACAATCAGCCCCAGCATTTT.

The CDR3 sequence: CASSARGYSGANVLTF. The CDR3 DNA reads TGTGCCAGCAGCGCCCGGGGGTACTCTGGGGCCAACGTCCTGACTTTC. The V and J genes are TRBV5-4 and TRBJ2-6; D is possibly TRBD2 (6 bases). This CDR3 comprises 16 residues. CDR1 is SGHNT and CDR2 is YYREEE in the germline V gene (reference sequence). The V gene lost 4 bases and the J gene lost 0 bases, with 11 bases spanning the gap.

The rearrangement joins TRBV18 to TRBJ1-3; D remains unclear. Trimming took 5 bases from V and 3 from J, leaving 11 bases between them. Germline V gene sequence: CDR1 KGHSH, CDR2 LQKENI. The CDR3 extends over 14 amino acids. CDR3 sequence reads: CASSSVIGGNTIYF. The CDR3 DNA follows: TGTGCCAGCTCATCGGTCATCGGTGGAAACACCATATATTTT.

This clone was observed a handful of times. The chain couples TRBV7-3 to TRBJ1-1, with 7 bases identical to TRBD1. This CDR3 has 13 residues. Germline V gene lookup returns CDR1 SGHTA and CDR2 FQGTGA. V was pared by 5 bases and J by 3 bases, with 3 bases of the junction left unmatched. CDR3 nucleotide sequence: TGTGCCAGCAGCCCCGACAGGGACACTGAAGCTTTCTTT. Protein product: CASSPDRDTEAFF.

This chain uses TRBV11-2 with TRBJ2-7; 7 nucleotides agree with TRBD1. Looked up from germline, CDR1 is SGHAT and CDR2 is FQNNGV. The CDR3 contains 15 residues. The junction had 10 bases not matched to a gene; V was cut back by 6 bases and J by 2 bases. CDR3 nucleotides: TGTGCCAGCAGATTTAACAGGGGTCCCACCTACGAGCAGTACTTC. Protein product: CASRFNRGPTYEQYF.

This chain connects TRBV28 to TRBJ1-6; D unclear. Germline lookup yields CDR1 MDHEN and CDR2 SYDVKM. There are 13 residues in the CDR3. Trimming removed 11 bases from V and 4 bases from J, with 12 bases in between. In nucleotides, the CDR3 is TGTGCCGCAACATCCAGTTATAATTCACCCCTCCACTTT. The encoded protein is CAATSSYNSPLHF.

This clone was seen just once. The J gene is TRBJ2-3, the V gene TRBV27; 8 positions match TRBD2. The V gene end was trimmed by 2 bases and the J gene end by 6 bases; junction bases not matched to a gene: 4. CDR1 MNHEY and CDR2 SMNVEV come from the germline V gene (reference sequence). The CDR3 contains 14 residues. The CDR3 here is CASSLIREGDTQYF. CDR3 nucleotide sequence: TGTGCCAGCAGTTTAATCCGGGAGGGGGATACGCAGTATTTT.

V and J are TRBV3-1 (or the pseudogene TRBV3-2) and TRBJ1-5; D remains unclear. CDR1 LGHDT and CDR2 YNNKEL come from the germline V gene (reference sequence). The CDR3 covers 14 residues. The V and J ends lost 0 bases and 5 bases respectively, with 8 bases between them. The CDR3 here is CASSQDPGYQPQHF. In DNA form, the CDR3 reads TGTGCCAGCAGCCAAGATCCCGGGTATCAGCCCCAGCATTTT.

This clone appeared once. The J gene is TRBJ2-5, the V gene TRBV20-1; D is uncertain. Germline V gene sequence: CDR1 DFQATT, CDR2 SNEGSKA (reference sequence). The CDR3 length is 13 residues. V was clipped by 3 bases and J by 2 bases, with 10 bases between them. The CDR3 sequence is CSASLAVQETQYF. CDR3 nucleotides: TGCAGTGCTAGTTTAGCTGTTCAAGAGACCCAGTACTTC.

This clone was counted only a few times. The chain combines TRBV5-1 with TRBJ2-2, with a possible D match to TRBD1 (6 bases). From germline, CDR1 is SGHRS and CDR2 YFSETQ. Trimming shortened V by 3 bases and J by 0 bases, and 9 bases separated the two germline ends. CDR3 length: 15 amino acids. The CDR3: CASSSWTANTGELFF. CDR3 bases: TGCGCCAGCAGCTCATGGACAGCGAACACCGGGGAGCTGTTTTTT.

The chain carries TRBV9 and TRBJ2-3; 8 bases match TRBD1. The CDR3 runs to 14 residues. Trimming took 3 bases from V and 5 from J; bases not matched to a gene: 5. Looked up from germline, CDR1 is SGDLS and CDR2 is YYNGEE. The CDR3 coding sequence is TGTGCCAGCAGCGCGGACAGGGTTGGAGATACGCAGTATTTT. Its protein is CASSADRVGDTQYF. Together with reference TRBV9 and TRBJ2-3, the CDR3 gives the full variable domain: DSGVTQTPKHLITATGQRVTLRCSPRSGDLSVYWYQQSLDQGLQFLIQYYNGEERAKGNILERFSAQQFPDLHSELNLSSLELGDSALYFCASSADRVGDTQYFGPGTRLTVL.

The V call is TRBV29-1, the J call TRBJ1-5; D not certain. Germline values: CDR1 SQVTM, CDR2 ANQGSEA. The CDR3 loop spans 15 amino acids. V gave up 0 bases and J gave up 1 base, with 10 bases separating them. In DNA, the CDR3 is TGCAGCGTTGAAGATCATCCGGGGAGCAATCAGCCCCAGCATTTT. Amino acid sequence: CSVEDHPGSNQPQHF.

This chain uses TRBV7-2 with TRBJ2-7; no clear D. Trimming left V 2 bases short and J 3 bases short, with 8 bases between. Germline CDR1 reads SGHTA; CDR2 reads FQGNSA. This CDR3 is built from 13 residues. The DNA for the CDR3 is TGTGCCAGCAGCTTAAGAGGAATCTACGAGCAGTACTTC. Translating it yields CASSLRGIYEQYF.

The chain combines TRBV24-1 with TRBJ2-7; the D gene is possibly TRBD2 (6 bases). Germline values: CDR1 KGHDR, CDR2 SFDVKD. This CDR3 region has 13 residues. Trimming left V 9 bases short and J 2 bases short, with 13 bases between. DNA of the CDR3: TGTGCCACCGCCGGGACTGATCCCTACGAGCAGTACTTC. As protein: CATAGTDPYEQYF.

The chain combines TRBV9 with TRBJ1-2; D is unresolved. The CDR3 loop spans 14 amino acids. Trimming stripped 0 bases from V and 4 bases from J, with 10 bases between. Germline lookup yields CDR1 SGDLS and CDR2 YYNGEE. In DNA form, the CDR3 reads TGTGCCAGCAGCGTAGTTCAGGATCCCTATGGCTACACCTTC. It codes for CASSVVQDPYGYTF. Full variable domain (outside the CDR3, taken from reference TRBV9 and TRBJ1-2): DSGVTQTPKHLITATGQRVTLRCSPRSGDLSVYWYQQSLDQGLQFLIQYYNGEERAKGNILERFSAQQFPDLHSELNLSSLELGDSALYFCASSVVQDPYGYTFGSGTRLTVV.

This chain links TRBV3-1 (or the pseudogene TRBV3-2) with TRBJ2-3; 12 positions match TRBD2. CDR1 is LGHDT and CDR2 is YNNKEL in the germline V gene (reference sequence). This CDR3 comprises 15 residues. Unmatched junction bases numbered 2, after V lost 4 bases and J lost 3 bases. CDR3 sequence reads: CASSPTSGGTDTQYF. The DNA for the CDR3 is TGTGCCAGCAGCCCTACTAGCGGGGGGACAGATACGCAGTATTTT.

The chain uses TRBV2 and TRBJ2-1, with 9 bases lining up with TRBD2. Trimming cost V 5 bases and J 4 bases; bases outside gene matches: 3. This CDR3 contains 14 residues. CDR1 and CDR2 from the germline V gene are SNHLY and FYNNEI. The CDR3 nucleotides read TGTGCCAGCAGTTCCAGCGGGAGGTACAATGAGCAGTTCTTC. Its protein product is CASSSSGRYNEQFF.

The CDR3 DNA follows: TGTGCCAGCAGCTTAGTAGGCAGGGAAGAAGGCTACACCTTC. Protein sequence: CASSLVGREEGYTF. The chain recombines TRBV7-9 with TRBJ1-2; perhaps TRBD1 as D (5 bases). This CDR3 is built from 14 residues. Trimming pared 1 base from V and 8 bases from J, leaving 14 bases between. Germline-derived CDR1 and CDR2 are SEHNR and FQNEAQ (reference sequence).

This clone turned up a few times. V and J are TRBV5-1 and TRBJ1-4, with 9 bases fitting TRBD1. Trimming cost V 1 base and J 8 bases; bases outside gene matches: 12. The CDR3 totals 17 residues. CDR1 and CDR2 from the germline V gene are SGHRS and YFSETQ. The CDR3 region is CASSLLWRTGESEKLFF. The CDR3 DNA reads TGCGCCAGCAGCTTGTTATGGAGGACAGGGGAGTCGGAAAAACTGTTTTTT.

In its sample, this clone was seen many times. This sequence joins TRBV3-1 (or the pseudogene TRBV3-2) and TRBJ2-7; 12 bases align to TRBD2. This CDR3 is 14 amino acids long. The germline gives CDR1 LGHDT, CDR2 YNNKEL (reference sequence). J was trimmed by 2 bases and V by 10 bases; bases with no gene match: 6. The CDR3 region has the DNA TGTGCCACCAGTGGACTAGCGGGGACCTACGAGCAGTACTTC. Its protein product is CATSGLAGTYEQYF.

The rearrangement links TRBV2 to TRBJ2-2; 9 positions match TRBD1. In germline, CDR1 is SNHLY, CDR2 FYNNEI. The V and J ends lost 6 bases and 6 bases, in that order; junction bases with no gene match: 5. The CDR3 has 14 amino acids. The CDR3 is CASRGQGLAGELFF. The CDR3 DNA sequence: TGTGCCAGCAGGGGACAGGGACTCGCCGGGGAGCTGTTTTTT. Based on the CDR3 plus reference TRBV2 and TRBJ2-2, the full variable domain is EPEVTQTPSHQVTQMGQEVILRCVPISNHLYFYWYRQILGQKVEFLVSFYNNEISEKSEIFDDQFSVERPDGSNFTLKIRSTKLEDSAMYFCASRGQGLAGELFFGEGSRLTVL.

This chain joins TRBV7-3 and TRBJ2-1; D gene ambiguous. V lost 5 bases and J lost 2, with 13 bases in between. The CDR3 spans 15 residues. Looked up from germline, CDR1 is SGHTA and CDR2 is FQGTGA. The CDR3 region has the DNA TGTGCCAGCAGCCCTGGCCCTCTGGCCTACAATGAGCAGTTCTTC. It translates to CASSPGPLAYNEQFF.

Here the CDR3 reads CASSSRVNYGYTF. CDR3 DNA sequence: TGTGCCAGCAGCTCCAGGGTTAACTATGGCTACACCTTC. The rearrangement joins TRBV13 to TRBJ1-2, with D tentatively TRBD1 (5 bases). Trimming took 4 bases from V and 1 from J, leaving 7 bases between them. This CDR3 is 13 amino acids long. Germline V gene data show CDR1 as PRHDT and CDR2 as FYEKMQ (reference sequence).